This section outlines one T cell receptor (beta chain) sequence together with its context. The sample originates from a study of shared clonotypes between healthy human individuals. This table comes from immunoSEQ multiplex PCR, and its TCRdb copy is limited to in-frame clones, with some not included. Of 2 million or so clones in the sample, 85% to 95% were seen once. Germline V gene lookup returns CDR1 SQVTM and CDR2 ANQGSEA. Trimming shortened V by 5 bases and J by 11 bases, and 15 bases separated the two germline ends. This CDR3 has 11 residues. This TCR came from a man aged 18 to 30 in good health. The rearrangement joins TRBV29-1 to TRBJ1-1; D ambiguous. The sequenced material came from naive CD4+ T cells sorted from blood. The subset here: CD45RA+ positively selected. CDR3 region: CSVYEGRQAFF. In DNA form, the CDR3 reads TGCAGCGTTTACGAAGGGCGCCAGGCTTTCTTT.